These 32 T cell receptor beta chains originate from one sample sequenced in a study of PD-L1 blockade in urothelial cancer. Time point described: peripheral blood 6 weeks after treatment start. Method: immunoSEQ multiplex PCR; TCRdb's copy keeps in-frame clones and lacks some. Of around 66,000 clones listed, 85% to 90% are singletons. The source was PBMCs, collected around atezolizumab (anti-PD-L1) treatment. All receptors come from a man aged 55-75 years with urothelial cancer.

This clone was counted a few times. The chain combines TRBV10-2 with TRBJ1-1, with 8 bases that match TRBD1. The CDR3 has 13 amino acids. In germline, CDR1 is WSHSY, CDR2 SAAADI. Trimming removed 6 bases from V and 5 bases from J; junction bases left unmatched: 5. CDR3 sequence: CASSITGGTEAFF. In DNA, the CDR3 is TGCGCCAGCAGCATTACAGGGGGAACTGAAGCTTTCTTT.

The chain combines TRBV9 with TRBJ2-1, with TRBD2 matching over 13 bases. The germline V gene encodes CDR1 SGDLS and CDR2 YYNGEE. The CDR3 consists of 17 residues. J gave up 8 bases and V 4 bases, and 12 bases lay outside the gene matches. CDR3 amino acids: CASSPRRTSGGIDEQFF. In DNA form, the CDR3 reads TGTGCCAGCAGCCCCCGGCGGACTAGCGGGGGTATAGATGAGCAGTTCTTC.

The V call is TRBV14, the J call TRBJ2-1; 10 bases match TRBD2. The trim removed 0 bases at V and 5 bases at J, leaving 7 bases unmatched. Germline V gene lookup returns CDR1 SGHDN and CDR2 FVKESK. The CDR3 runs 17 residues. CDR3: CASSQDPRTSGHNEQFF. The CDR3 region has the DNA TGTGCCAGCAGCCAAGATCCCAGGACTAGCGGTCACAATGAGCAGTTCTTC.

There are a few counts of this clone. Mismatch with germline at one junction end may stem from a read error. This chain links TRBV20-1 with TRBJ1-2; the match to TRBD1 covers 8 bases. CDR1 and CDR2 (germline): DFQATT, SNEGSKA (reference sequence). CDR3 length: 10 residues. The CDR3, as DNA: TGCAGTGCCCGCACAGGGGGGCTAAGTTTC. This translates into CSARTGGLSF.

The gene calls are TRBV7-3 and TRBJ2-5, with 11 nucleotides matching TRBD2. V dropped 0 bases and J dropped 5; count of bases not matched to a gene: 8. Per germline, CDR1 SGHTA and CDR2 FQGTGA. The CDR3 covers 17 residues. CDR3 nucleotide sequence: TGTGCCAGCAGCTTAACGAGCCTAGCGGGAGGTGGGGAGACCCAGTACTTC. Protein product: CASSLTSLAGGGETQYF.

V usage is TRBV19 and J usage is TRBJ2-7; TRBD1 is a possible D gene (5 bases). Germline V CDR1 and CDR2: LNHDA, SQIVND (reference sequence). CDR3 length: 16 residues. V lost 6 bases to trimming and J lost 2 bases, with 20 bases between them. The CDR3 sequence: CASSKQLDRRPYEQYF. The DNA of the CDR3 is TGTGCCAGTAGCAAGCAACTCGACAGAAGACCCTACGAGCAGTACTTC. Full variable domain (remainder filled in from reference TRBV19 and TRBJ2-7): DGGITQSPKYLFRKEGQNVTLSCEQNLNHDAMYWYRQDPGQGLRLIYYSQIVNDFQKGDIAEGYSVSREKKESFPLTVTSAQKNPTAFYLCASSKQLDRRPYEQYFGPGTRLTVT.

The chain couples TRBV4-2 to TRBJ2-7; D is perhaps TRBD1 (6 bases). CDR1 is LGHNA, CDR2 YNFKEQ, per germline. Trimming shortened V by 1 base and J by 3 bases, and 22 bases separated the two germline ends. The CDR3 totals 18 residues. CDR3 nucleotides: TGTGCCAGCAGCCAAGGATTATCAGGGGACCTAGGCTACTACGAGCAGTACTTC. The encoded protein is CASSQGLSGDLGYYEQYF.

The chain uses TRBV7-8 and TRBJ2-7; possible D gene TRBD2, 7 bases. The V gene's germline CDR1 is SGHVS and CDR2 FQNEAQ. Trimming shortened V by 2 bases and J by 3 bases, and 23 bases separated the two germline ends. The CDR3 length is 18 residues. CDR3 nucleotides: TGTGCCAGCAGCTTACCGGGAGTGGCGGGGGCTATTAGCTACGAGCAGTACTTC. Amino acid sequence: CASSLPGVAGAISYEQYF. The entire variable domain, with the rest obtained from reference TRBV7-8 and TRBJ2-7, is as follows: GAGVSQSPRYKVAKRGQDVALRCDPISGHVSLFWYQQALGQGPEFLTYFQNEAQLDKSGLPSDRFFAERPEGSVSTLKIQRTQQEDSAVYLCASSLPGVAGAISYEQYFGPGTRLTVT.

The chain carries TRBV30 and TRBJ1-4; D is possibly TRBD1 (5 bases). The germline gives CDR1 GTSNPN, CDR2 SVGIG (reference sequence). The V and J ends lost 0 bases and 7 bases respectively, with 9 bases between them. This CDR3 spans 13 amino acids. The CDR3 nucleotides read TGTGCCTGGAGTGTAGGGACTGGTGAAAAACTGTTTTTT. Protein: CAWSVGTGEKLFF.

This clone was seen a single time. This chain connects TRBV27 to TRBJ2-1; D remains ambiguous. CDR1 is MNHEY and CDR2 is SMNVEV in the germline V gene (reference sequence). The CDR3 runs to 14 residues. Trimming cost V 5 bases and J 0 bases, with 8 bases left between them. In nucleotides, the CDR3 is TGTGCCAGCAGTGAAACGAGCTCCTACAATGAGCAGTTCTTC. Its protein is CASSETSSYNEQFF.

This chain connects TRBV18 to TRBJ2-3; TRBD1 might be the D (6 bases). V lost 0 bases, J lost 2 bases, and 12 bases lay in between. CDR3 length equals 16 residues. Germline lookup yields CDR1 KGHSH and CDR2 LQKENI. The CDR3: CASSPPVNRDTDTQYF. CDR3 bases: TGTGCCAGCTCACCACCGGTTAACAGGGACACAGATACGCAGTATTTT.

The V gene is TRBV4-2, the J gene TRBJ2-3; 11 bases line up with TRBD1. Trimming removed 6 bases from V and 1 base from J; junction bases left unmatched: 3. The CDR3 is 15 residues long. CDR1 is LGHNA and CDR2 is YNFKEQ in the germline V gene. CDR3 nucleotide sequence: TGTGCCAGCAGACCGGGACAGGGGGGCACAGATACGCAGTATTTT. It codes for CASRPGQGGTDTQYF.

The J gene is TRBJ1-4, the V gene TRBV19, with D tentatively TRBD1 (6 bases). The germline CDR1 and CDR2 sequences are LNHDA and SQIVND (reference sequence). Trimming left V 4 bases short and J 0 bases short, with 9 bases between. The length of the CDR3 is 15 residues. In DNA form, the CDR3 reads TGTGCCAGTAGTACAGGGACAACAACTAATGAAAAACTGTTTTTT. Its protein is CASSTGTTTNEKLFF. The entire variable domain, with the rest obtained from reference TRBV19 and TRBJ1-4, is as follows: DGGITQSPKYLFRKEGQNVTLSCEQNLNHDAMYWYRQDPGQGLRLIYYSQIVNDFQKGDIAEGYSVSREKKESFPLTVTSAQKNPTAFYLCASSTGTTTNEKLFFGSGTQLSVL.

This clone was recorded only once. The CDR3 bases are TGTGCCTGGAGTGGACAGGGTCTACCCTACGAGCAGTACTTC. Its translation: CAWSGQGLPYEQYF. The V and J genes are TRBV30 and TRBJ2-7; 7 bases are shared with TRBD1. V lost 1 base to trimming and J lost 2 bases; unmatched junction nucleotides: 5. Per the germline V gene, CDR1 is GTSNPN and CDR2 is SVGIG (reference sequence). CDR3 size: 14 residues.

The chain uses TRBV6-5 and TRBJ1-1; possible D gene TRBD1, 6 bases. Between the trimmed V and J ends, which lost 0 bases and 10 bases, there was a span of 12 bases. The CDR3 is 13 residues long. Looked up from germline, CDR1 is MNHEY and CDR2 is SVGAGI. The CDR3 sequence is CASSYSGQSAAFF. Here the CDR3 DNA reads TGTGCCAGCAGTTACTCCGGACAGTCTGCAGCTTTCTTT.

This clone occurred a few times. This chain links TRBV6-6 with TRBJ1-1; D gene unclear. This CDR3 is built from 15 residues. CDR1 is MNHNY and CDR2 is SVGAGI in the germline V gene (reference sequence). V lost 2 bases, J lost 6 bases, and 16 bases lay in between. The CDR3 region is CASSYRAGFSAEAFF. In nucleotides, the CDR3 is TGTGCCAGCAGTTACCGCGCGGGGTTTAGTGCTGAAGCTTTCTTT.

The rearrangement links TRBV2 to TRBJ2-7; possibly TRBD2 for D (6 bases). This CDR3 spans 13 amino acids. Trimming took off 7 bases at V and 1 base at J, with 11 bases between the two ends. CDR1 and CDR2 from the germline V gene are SNHLY and FYNNEI. The DNA for the CDR3 is TGTGCCAGCAAAATTCGGGGGTCCTACGAGCAGTACTTC. This translates into CASKIRGSYEQYF.

In DNA form, the CDR3 reads TGTGCCAGCAGCGGTACTAGCTGGAGCGGGCAAGGCACAGATACGCAGTATTTT. Translating gives CASSGTSWSGQGTDTQYF. The chain has TRBV5-8 and TRBJ2-3; perhaps TRBD2 as D (6 bases). The germline CDR1 and CDR2 sequences are SGHTS and YDEGEE. The CDR3 is 18 amino acids. Trimming stripped 4 bases from V and 1 base from J, with 22 bases between.

V gene TRBV4-1 combines with J gene TRBJ2-5, with D possibly being TRBD2 (6 bases). This CDR3 region has 16 residues. The ends were cut back, 1 base at V and 0 bases at J, with 12 bases in the middle. CDR1 and CDR2 (germline): MGHRA, YSYEKL. CDR3 sequence: CASSQGLARHQETQYF. CDR3 nucleotide sequence: TGCGCCAGCAGCCAAGGGCTAGCGAGACACCAAGAGACCCAGTACTTC.

The chain uses TRBV4-1 and TRBJ2-5; D unclear. CDR3 length: 14 amino acids. Germline V gene lookup returns CDR1 MGHRA and CDR2 YSYEKL. V was cut by 0 bases and J by 3 bases, with 8 bases left in between. CDR3 in amino acids: CASSQDNTEETQYF. Here the CDR3 DNA reads TGCGCCAGCAGCCAAGACAACACAGAAGAGACCCAGTACTTC.

This chain uses TRBV5-4 with TRBJ2-1; a weak D match, TRBD2 (5 bases). Trimming left V 2 bases short and J 6 bases short, with 12 bases between. Per germline, CDR1 SGHNT and CDR2 YYREEE (reference sequence). There are 14 residues in the CDR3. The DNA for the CDR3 is TGTGCCAGCAGCTTAACCCCGCTAGCCAATGAGCAGTTCTTC. Translation gives CASSLTPLANEQFF.

This sequence joins TRBV25-1 and TRBJ2-7; no clear D. The V gene's germline CDR1 is MGHDK and CDR2 SYGVNS. V was trimmed by 3 bases and J by 2 bases, leaving 8 bases between them. This CDR3 has 13 residues. DNA for the CDR3: TGTGCCAGCAGTGATTCGGGTACCTACGAGCAGTACTTC. The encoded protein is CASSDSGTYEQYF.

Only a few counts were recorded for this clone. V usage is TRBV19 and J usage is TRBJ1-1, with 8 nucleotides matching TRBD1. Germline-derived CDR1 and CDR2 are LNHDA and SQIVND (reference sequence). Unmatched junction bases numbered 5, after V lost 7 bases and J lost 4 bases. CDR3 length: 13 amino acids. CDR3 DNA: TGTGCCAGTACCAACAGGGGGTTCACTGAAGCTTTCTTT. Translation gives CASTNRGFTEAFF.

The genes are TRBV5-4 and TRBJ1-2; 7 nucleotides agree with TRBD1. Looked up from germline, CDR1 is SGHNT and CDR2 is YYREEE (reference sequence). The length of the CDR3 is 14 residues. V was clipped by 0 bases and J by 4 bases; unmatched bases: 3. CDR3 nucleotides: TGTGCCAGCAGCTTGGGAGGGGGCTCCTATGGCTACACCTTC. Amino acid sequence: CASSLGGGSYGYTF.

CDR3 protein: CASSFGGSAAARYEQYF. The DNA of the CDR3 is TGTGCCAGCAGTTTTGGGGGGTCGGCAGCGGCCCGCTACGAGCAGTACTTC. This chain uses TRBV28 with TRBJ2-7, with D possibly matching TRBD2 (6 bases). Looked up from germline, CDR1 is MDHEN and CDR2 is SYDVKM. Trimming shortened V by 3 bases and J by 3 bases, and 21 bases separated the two germline ends. The CDR3 spans 17 residues. Full variable domain (remainder filled in from reference TRBV28 and TRBJ2-7): DVKVTQSSRYLVKRTGEKVFLECVQDMDHENMFWYRQDPGLGLRLIYFSYDVKMKEKGDIPEGYSVSREKKERFSLILESASTNQTSMYLCASSFGGSAAARYEQYFGPGTRLTVT.

V usage is TRBV28 and J usage is TRBJ2-3; 8 nucleotides align to TRBD2. The CDR3 consists of 16 residues. CDR1 is MDHEN, CDR2 SYDVKM, per germline. V lost 6 bases, J lost 0 bases, and 8 bases stayed unmatched. CDR3 amino acids: CASSRPGGASTDTQYF. The DNA of the CDR3 is TGTGCCAGCAGCCGCCCCGGGGGGGCTAGCACAGATACGCAGTATTTT. Complete variable domain (other parts from reference TRBV28 and TRBJ2-3): DVKVTQSSRYLVKRTGEKVFLECVQDMDHENMFWYRQDPGLGLRLIYFSYDVKMKEKGDIPEGYSVSREKKERFSLILESASTNQTSMYLCASSRPGGASTDTQYFGPGTRLTVL.

The chain is built from TRBV6-1 and TRBJ1-1; 11 positions match TRBD1. In germline, CDR1 is MNHNS, CDR2 SASEGT. V lost 3 bases to trimming and J lost 11 bases; unmatched junction nucleotides: 8. The CDR3 runs 14 residues. CDR3 sequence: CASSEGQGVGWAFF. CDR3 in DNA: TGTGCCAGCAGTGAGGGACAGGGGGTAGGTTGGGCTTTCTTT.

This chain's CDR3 is CASSSGGRYREQYF. The CDR3 DNA reads TGTGCCAGCAGCTCAGGGGGGAGGTACCGCGAGCAGTACTTC. The chain couples TRBV7-9 to TRBJ2-7; weak D call: TRBD1 (7 bases). The CDR3 is made up of 14 amino acids. V dropped 4 bases and J dropped 6 bases, with 16 bases sitting between them. CDR1 and CDR2 (germline): SEHNR, FQNEAQ (reference sequence).

The gene calls are TRBV11-2 and TRBJ2-3, with D hard to call. Germline-derived CDR1 and CDR2 are SGHAT and FQNNGV. The CDR3 spans 16 residues. V was pared by 0 bases and J by 2 bases, with 12 bases between. This CDR3 reads CASSLDFQLLTDTQYF. CDR3 nucleotide sequence: TGTGCCAGCAGCTTAGATTTCCAACTCCTCACAGATACGCAGTATTTT.

This chain links TRBV6-5 with TRBJ1-5, with no clear D. V gave up 8 bases and J gave up 7 bases, with 15 bases separating them. In germline, CDR1 is MNHEY, CDR2 SVGAGI. The CDR3 runs 13 residues. The DNA of the CDR3 is TGTGCCAGCGCGAGAGGGTTTTACCAGCCCCAGCATTTT. It specifies CASARGFYQPQHF.

CDR3 coding DNA: TGTGCCAGCAGCCCCGTTAGGTTAAAACAAGGGGCTAATGAAAAACTGTTTTTT. This codes for CASSPVRLKQGANEKLFF. The chain has TRBV7-6 and TRBJ1-4; possibly TRBD1 for D (5 bases). The CDR3 runs to 18 residues. Germline-derived CDR1 and CDR2 are SGHVS and FNYEAQ. The V end lost 5 bases, the J end lost 3 bases, and 22 bases lay between the germline ends.

This clone was observed once. This sequence joins TRBV7-3 and TRBJ2-1; 12 positions match TRBD2. Germline V gene data show CDR1 as SGHTA and CDR2 as FQGTGA. CDR3 length equals 15 residues. The J segment lost 9 bases and the V segment lost 3 bases, leaving 6 bases of the junction unmatched. The CDR3 nucleotides read TGTGCCAGCAGCTTCACTAGCGGGAGGTTGAGTGAGCAGTTCTTC. This translates into CASSFTSGRLSEQFF.